The 32 T cell receptor beta chains listed next were all sequenced from one sample in a study of cytomegalovirus exposure and HLA in healthy donors. 13 Jbeta primers and 60 Vbeta primers were used for the PCR. Measured with immunoSEQ multiplex PCR; TCRdb has only the in-frame clones, and not every one. The sample carries about 55,000 clones, over 55% recorded once. The sample consisted of PBMCs. The receptors originated from a man aged 35 to 55 in good health and CMV-seropositive.

V is TRBV2 and J is TRBJ1-1, with 12 bases identical to TRBD1. Germline V gene lookup returns CDR1 SNHLY and CDR2 FYNNEI. The CDR3 length is 17 residues. Trimming cost V 6 bases and J 5 bases; bases outside gene matches: 13. Here the CDR3 reads CASRYGTGGQGGTEAFF. Written as DNA, the CDR3 is TGTGCCAGCAGATACGGGACAGGGGGCCAGGGGGGAACTGAAGCTTTCTTT.

This clone has only a few counts. V usage is TRBV21-1 and J usage is TRBJ2-7; the D call TRBD1 from the table was never checked on the DNA. TRBV21-1 is labeled a pseudogene. CDR3 length equals 18 residues. The CDR3 here is CASSSSGQGAHLTYEQYF. In nucleotides, the CDR3 is TGTGCCAGCAGCTCGTCGGGACAGGGCGCCCATTTAACCTACGAGCAGTACTTC.

This sequence joins TRBV5-1 and TRBJ1-1, with D maybe TRBD1 (5 bases). This CDR3 is built from 14 residues. V was pared by 4 bases and J by 4 bases, with 14 bases between. The germline CDR1 and CDR2 sequences are SGHRS and YFSETQ. DNA for the CDR3: TGCGCCAGCAGCGCCAATCCAGGGTTCACTGAAGCTTTCTTT. This gives the protein CASSANPGFTEAFF.

This clone was detected a few times. The chain employs TRBV4-1 and TRBJ2-1; D gene ambiguous. CDR1 is MGHRA, CDR2 YSYEKL, per germline. The CDR3 runs 13 residues. V lost 4 bases, J lost 8 bases, and 12 bases lay in between. This chain's CDR3 is CASSRIQDDEQFF. CDR3 DNA sequence: TGCGCCAGCAGCCGGATTCAGGATGATGAGCAGTTCTTC.

The J gene is TRBJ2-5, the V gene TRBV29-1; D ambiguous. Trimming cost V 6 bases and J 2 bases, with 10 bases left between them. CDR1 is SQVTM, CDR2 ANQGSEA, per germline. There are 12 residues in the CDR3. CDR3 bases: TGCAGCGTAAAACGGTTTCAAGAGACCCAGTACTTC. Encoded protein: CSVKRFQETQYF.

The V and J genes are TRBV5-4 and TRBJ2-5, with D possibly being TRBD1 (6 bases). Germline values: CDR1 SGHNT, CDR2 YYREEE (reference sequence). The CDR3 is 15 residues long. Trimming took off 4 bases at V and 0 bases at J, with 13 bases between the two ends. The CDR3 coding sequence is TGTGCCAGCAGCACGAGGGCAGGGGACCAAGAGACCCAGTACTTC. This gives the protein CASSTRAGDQETQYF.

The chain has TRBV7-6 and TRBJ2-3, with TRBD2 matching over 9 bases. Germline lookup yields CDR1 SGHVS and CDR2 FNYEAQ. This CDR3 spans 16 amino acids. V shed 5 bases, J shed 1 base, and the junction held 7 bases outside the gene matches. For the CDR3, the DNA is TGTGCCAGCAGCCCAGTCGTAGCGGGGGGCACAGATACGCAGTATTTT. Protein: CASSPVVAGGTDTQYF.

V is TRBV7-6 and J is TRBJ2-6, with a weak D call TRBD1 (6 bases). The CDR3 contains 16 residues. CDR1 is SGHVS, CDR2 FNYEAQ, per germline. V lost 2 bases, J lost 0 bases, and 8 bases lay in between. CDR3 residues: CASSLRQASGANVLTF. The CDR3 nucleotides are TGTGCCAGCAGCTTACGACAGGCCTCTGGGGCCAACGTCCTGACTTTC.

This clone was seen a handful of times. The chain has TRBV5-8 and TRBJ1-4; 9 positions match TRBD1. Unmatched junction bases numbered 9, after V lost 4 bases and J lost 8 bases. CDR3 length: 15 amino acids. The germline V gene encodes CDR1 SGHTS and CDR2 YDEGEE. Written as DNA, the CDR3 is TGTGCCAGCAGCCGCAACAGGGGGCAGGGAGAAAAACTGTTTTTT. Amino acid sequence: CASSRNRGQGEKLFF.

The sample holds a few counts of this clone. The rearrangement links TRBV27 to TRBJ2-3, with 7 bases matching TRBD1. With 3 bases clipped from V and 2 bases from J, the junction kept 8 bases outside the gene matches. The CDR3 is made up of 16 amino acids. Germline V CDR1 and CDR2: MNHEY, SMNVEV (reference sequence). In DNA, the CDR3 is TGTGCCAGCAGTTTTACCCCCGAGGGGGCCACAGATACGCAGTATTTT. It encodes CASSFTPEGATDTQYF.

The CDR3 loop is CASSSGPHQGSEAFF. CDR3 nucleotide sequence: TGCGCCAGCAGCTCCGGGCCCCATCAGGGCTCTGAAGCTTTCTTT. This sequence joins TRBV5-1 and TRBJ1-1; D is perhaps TRBD1 (5 bases). Germline V lookup: CDR1 SGHRS, CDR2 YFSETQ. CDR3 length equals 15 residues. The V and J ends lost 3 bases and 6 bases respectively, with 18 bases between them.

This clone occurred a few times. The chain couples TRBV5-1 to TRBJ2-3; D is perhaps TRBD2 (5 bases). V lost 1 base to trimming and J lost 5 bases, with 17 bases between them. Per germline, CDR1 SGHRS and CDR2 YFSETQ. The CDR3 is made up of 16 amino acids. CDR3 in amino acids: CASSLPSASGIDTQYF. The CDR3 coding sequence is TGCGCCAGCAGCTTGCCGTCGGCCTCCGGGATAGATACGCAGTATTTT.

This chain joins TRBV19 and TRBJ2-7; D unclear. The germline V gene has CDR1 LNHDA and CDR2 SQIVND (reference sequence). This CDR3 has 12 amino acids. Trimming took off 4 bases at V and 4 bases at J, with 8 bases between the two ends. This chain's CDR3 is CASSKTSYEQYF. Here the CDR3 DNA reads TGTGCCAGTAGTAAGACAAGTTACGAGCAGTACTTC.

The gene calls are TRBV6-1 and TRBJ2-7; D may be TRBD1 (5 bases). From germline, CDR1 is MNHNS and CDR2 SASEGT. CDR3 size: 15 residues. V lost 1 base and J 0 bases, leaving 10 bases between the germline ends. The CDR3: CASSEGQGPSYEQYF. CDR3 DNA sequence: TGTGCCAGCAGTGAAGGGCAGGGCCCCTCCTACGAGCAGTACTTC.

The CDR3 region has the DNA TGCAGCGAGGGACAGGTCCCCTTGGGGGATCAGCCCCAGCATTTT. It is translated as CSEGQVPLGDQPQHF. The chain uses TRBV29-1 and TRBJ1-5; 8 bases fit TRBD1. After removal of 7 bases from V and 5 bases from J, the junction contained 13 bases not matched to a gene. Germline V gene data show CDR1 as SQVTM and CDR2 as ANQGSEA. The CDR3 extends over 15 amino acids.

V and J are TRBV5-1 and TRBJ2-7, with 10 bases that match TRBD2. Per the germline V gene, CDR1 is SGHRS and CDR2 is YFSETQ. The CDR3 covers 13 residues. Here the CDR3 DNA reads TGCTCGCGGACTAGCGGACCCTCCTACGAGCAGTACTTC. Its translation: CSRTSGPSYEQYF.

The chain is built from TRBV18 and TRBJ1-1; a weak D match, TRBD1 (5 bases). This CDR3 contains 15 residues. With 0 bases removed from V and 2 bases from J, the gap between germline ends came to 10 bases. The germline CDR1 and CDR2 sequences are KGHSH and LQKENI. CDR3 coding DNA: TGTGCCAGCTCACCACCGGGACTCGTAAACACTGAAGCTTTCTTT. This sequence encodes CASSPPGLVNTEAFF. The full variable domain, in which reference TRBV18 and TRBJ1-1 provide the parts outside the CDR3, is NAGVMQNPRHLVRRRGQEARLRCSPMKGHSHVYWYRQLPEEGLKFMVYLQKENIIDESGMPKERFSAEFPKEGPSILRIQQVVRGDSAAYFCASSPPGLVNTEAFFGQGTRLTVV.

The chain recombines TRBV5-6 with TRBJ2-3, with 10 bases identical to TRBD1. Losses at the gene ends were 0 bases for V and 7 bases for J; bases not matched to a gene: 5. The V gene's germline CDR1 is SGHDT and CDR2 YYEEEE. The CDR3 extends over 15 amino acids. The CDR3 DNA follows: TGTGCCAGCAGCTTGGGGGGACAGGGGAGTTATACGCAGTATTTT. It encodes CASSLGGQGSYTQYF.

The CDR3 nucleotides read TGCAGCGTGGAACAGGGTGACCGCCTCTACGAGCAGTACTTC. It translates to CSVEQGDRLYEQYF. V usage is TRBV29-1 and J usage is TRBJ2-7; TRBD1 is a possible D gene (6 bases). This CDR3 is built from 14 residues. Looked up from germline, CDR1 is SQVTM and CDR2 is ANQGSEA. The V end was cut by 6 bases, the J end by 3 bases, with 18 bases between.

As to this clone: The junction and the germline gene differ at one end; a read error may be behind it. The DNA for the CDR3 is TGCGCCAGCAGCCAAGGCGGAGAGACCCAGCACTTC. Its protein product is CASSQGGETQHF. This chain joins TRBV4-1 and TRBJ2-5, with D unclear. CDR1 MGHRA and CDR2 YSYEKL come from the germline V gene. The CDR3 loop spans 12 amino acids.

This clone occurred a few times. The V gene is TRBV7-2, the J gene TRBJ2-1; tentative D call: TRBD2 (5 bases). V dropped 8 bases and J dropped 6 bases, with 20 bases sitting between them. This CDR3 has 15 amino acids. Germline V CDR1 and CDR2: SGHTA, FQGNSA. CDR3 sequence (DNA): TGTGCCAGCGCCCGATTCCCCCGAGGAGGCAATGAGCAGTTCTTC. This gives the protein CASARFPRGGNEQFF.

This chain joins TRBV5-1 and TRBJ2-7; no clear D gene. This CDR3 has 15 residues. Trimming pared 0 bases from V and 4 bases from J, leaving 14 bases between. Germline V gives CDR1 SGHRS, CDR2 YFSETQ. The chain's CDR3 is CASSLDPATHYEQYF. In nucleotides, the CDR3 is TGCGCCAGCAGCTTGGATCCTGCGACACATTACGAGCAGTACTTC.

This clone was picked up one time. The CDR3, as DNA: TGTGCCAGCAGCCCGGGTTTGGAATACGAGCAGTACTTC. This gives the protein CASSPGLEYEQYF. V usage is TRBV25-1 and J usage is TRBJ2-7; D ambiguous. Germline V gene sequence: CDR1 MGHDK, CDR2 SYGVNS. This CDR3 is 13 amino acids long. V was shortened by 6 bases and J by 4 bases, with 13 bases between the two germline ends.

The rearrangement links TRBV9 to TRBJ1-2; 10 bases fit TRBD1. CDR3 length equals 14 residues. V trimming: 5 bases; J trimming: 8 bases; junction bases outside the gene matches: 9. Germline CDR1 is SGDLS and CDR2 is YYNGEE. CDR3: CASSSGQGIRGYTF. The CDR3 bases are TGTGCCAGCAGTTCGGGACAGGGGATAAGAGGCTACACCTTC.

The V and J genes are TRBV6-5 and TRBJ2-5; possible D gene TRBD2, 6 bases. This CDR3 has 12 residues. Germline CDR1 MNHEY, CDR2 SVGAGI. Trimming removed 11 bases from V and 1 base from J, with 11 bases in between. The CDR3 loop is CAARRAQETQYF. The DNA of the CDR3 is TGTGCCGCCCGGAGGGCCCAAGAGACCCAGTACTTC.

The rearrangement joins TRBV25-1 to TRBJ2-4, with 9 nucleotides matching TRBD1. This CDR3 has 16 amino acids. Germline assignment: CDR1 MGHDK and CDR2 SYGVNS. After removal of 6 bases from V and 8 bases from J, the junction contained 14 bases not matched to a gene. The CDR3 nucleotides are TGTGCCAGCAGGGGCAACCCCGGGACAGGGTTACACATTCAGTACTTC. Amino acids: CASRGNPGTGLHIQYF.

The chain joins TRBV6-5 to TRBJ1-2; maybe TRBD1 (5 bases). Germline lookup yields CDR1 MNHEY and CDR2 SVGAGI. Trimming took 5 bases from V and 7 from J, leaving 20 bases between them. This CDR3 has 15 amino acids. Here the CDR3 DNA reads TGTGCCAGCAGTCGCGGGACTCTTCATCGGGGTGGCTACACCTTC. The encoded protein is CASSRGTLHRGGYTF.

The rearrangement links TRBV2 to TRBJ1-2; a possible D gene is TRBD1 (5 bases). The CDR3 sequence is 12 residues long. Germline values: CDR1 SNHLY, CDR2 FYNNEI. Trimming pared 5 bases from V and 5 bases from J, leaving 9 bases between. The CDR3 sequence: CASSNRQYGYTF. The CDR3 nucleotides read TGTGCCAGCAGTAACAGACAGTATGGCTACACCTTC.

The chain combines TRBV5-1 with TRBJ1-1, with D hard to call. The CDR3 runs to 12 residues. Per the germline V gene, CDR1 is SGHRS and CDR2 is YFSETQ. V was trimmed by 2 bases and J by 4 bases, leaving 6 bases between them. DNA for the CDR3: TGCGCCAGCAGCTTCCGGGGCACTGAAGCTTTCTTT. Protein product: CASSFRGTEAFF.

The rearrangement joins TRBV10-3 to TRBJ1-1, with 8 bases lining up with TRBD1. The CDR3 is 15 amino acids. Germline CDR1 ENHRY, CDR2 SYGVKD. Trimming cost V 1 base and J 1 base; bases outside gene matches: 2. CDR3 in amino acids: CAISEWTGSNTEAFF. The DNA of the CDR3 is TGTGCCATCAGTGAGTGGACAGGGTCGAACACTGAAGCTTTCTTT.

CDR3 sequence: CASSPMAVQQETQYF. The CDR3 DNA sequence: TGTGCCAGCAGCCCAATGGCCGTACAACAAGAGACCCAGTACTTC. The chain joins TRBV5-4 to TRBJ2-5; D ambiguous. V was clipped by 4 bases and J by 2 bases, with 15 bases between them. CDR1 and CDR2 from the germline V gene are SGHNT and YYREEE (reference sequence). There are 15 residues in the CDR3.

This clone was detected many times. This rearrangement joins TRBV4-2 to TRBJ1-5; unclear D gene. This CDR3 is 16 amino acids long. CDR1 LGHNA and CDR2 YNFKEQ come from the germline V gene. V was cut by 2 bases and J by 10 bases, with 21 bases left in between. The CDR3 DNA is TGTGCCAGCAGCCAAAACGTGCTTGGCAGGAGGGATCCCCAGCATTTT. Its protein is CASSQNVLGRRDPQHF.